The clone carrying this TCR beta chain was counted only a few times. Clones were sequenced by immunoSEQ multiplex PCR, and TCRdb holds only the in-frame ones, with some missing. The sample gives tens of thousands of clones, approximately 93% of which show up once; around 8.3% is in the top ten. This sample was taken from a study of T cell changes during pregnancy in multiple sclerosis. CDR3 length equals 13 residues. The V end was cut by 0 bases, the J end by 5 bases, with 7 bases between. Germline CDR1 and CDR2: SGHTA and FQGTGA. This clonotype was obtained from a female donor with multiple sclerosis, enrolled in a pregnancy study. This specimen consisted of CD8+ T cells from peripheral blood mononuclear cells, obtained in the third trimester of pregnancy. The chain links TRBV7-3 to TRBJ1-1, with D perhaps matching TRBD1 (5 bases). DNA for the CDR3: TGTGCCAGCAGCTTAACGGGGGGAACTGAAGCTTTCTTT. Its protein is CASSLTGGTEAFF. Drawing the rest from reference TRBV7-3 and TRBJ1-1, the complete variable domain is GAGVSQTPSNKVTEKGKYVELRCDPISGHTALYWYRQSLGQGPEFLIYFQGTGAADDSGLPNDRFFAVRPEGSVSTLKIQRTERGDSAVYLCASSLTGGTEAFFGQGTRLTVV.